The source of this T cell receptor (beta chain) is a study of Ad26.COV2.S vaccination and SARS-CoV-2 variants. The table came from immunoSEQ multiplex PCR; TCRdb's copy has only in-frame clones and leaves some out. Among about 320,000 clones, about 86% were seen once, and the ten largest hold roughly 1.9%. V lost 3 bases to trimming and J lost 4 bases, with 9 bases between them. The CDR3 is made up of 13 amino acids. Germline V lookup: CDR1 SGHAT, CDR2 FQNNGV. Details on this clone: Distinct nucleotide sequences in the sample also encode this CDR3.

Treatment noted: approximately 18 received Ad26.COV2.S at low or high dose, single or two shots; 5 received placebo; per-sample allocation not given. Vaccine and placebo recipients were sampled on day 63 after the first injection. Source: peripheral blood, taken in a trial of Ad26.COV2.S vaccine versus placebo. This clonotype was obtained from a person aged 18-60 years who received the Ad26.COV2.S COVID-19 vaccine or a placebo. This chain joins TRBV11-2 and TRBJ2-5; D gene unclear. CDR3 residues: CASSLGLGETQYF. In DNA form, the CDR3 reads TGTGCCAGCAGCTTGGGTTTGGGAGAGACCCAGTACTTC.